This note documents a single T cell receptor beta chain sequence. Data came from immunoSEQ multiplex PCR; TCRdb stores just in-frame clones and leaves some out. The sample lists 200,000 or so clones, nearly 90% occurring once. The data originate from a study of blood T cell repertoires in COVID-19. Study summary: Researchers got acute and convalescent COVID-19 samples from the United States, Italy and Spain. Sources were T cells, B-cell-depleted T cells, or PBMCs; the material itself was cDNA or gDNA.

Trimming took off 0 bases at V and 7 bases at J, with 6 bases between the two ends. This CDR3 is built from 12 residues. Germline V CDR1 and CDR2: MRHNA, SNTAGT. Participants were placed into cohorts based on the clinical history they reported. Two negative PCRs, clearance, or symptom resolution characterized the recovered Cohort 3 donors. The sample consisted of PBMCs or T cells enriched from blood (not recorded which). The chain combines TRBV6-4 with TRBJ1-2; D gene ambiguous. This clonotype was sampled from a man aged 25-45 years who had recovered from COVID-19. In DNA form, the CDR3 reads TGTGCCAGCAGTGACTCTGGACTTGGCTACACCTTC. Translation gives CASSDSGLGYTF.